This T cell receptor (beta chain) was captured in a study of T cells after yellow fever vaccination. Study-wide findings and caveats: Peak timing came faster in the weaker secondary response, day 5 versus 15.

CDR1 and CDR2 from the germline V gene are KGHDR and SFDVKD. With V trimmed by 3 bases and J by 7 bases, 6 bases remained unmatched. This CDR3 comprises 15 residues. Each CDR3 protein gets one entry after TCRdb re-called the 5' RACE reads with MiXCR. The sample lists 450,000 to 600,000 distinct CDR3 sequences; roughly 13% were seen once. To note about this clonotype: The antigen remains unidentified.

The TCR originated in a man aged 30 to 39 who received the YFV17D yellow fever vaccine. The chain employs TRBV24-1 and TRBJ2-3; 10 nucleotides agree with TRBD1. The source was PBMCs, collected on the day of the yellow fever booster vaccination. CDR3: CATSDRQGAVNTQYF. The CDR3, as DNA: TGTGCCACCAGTGATCGACAGGGGGCGGTAAATACGCAGTATTTT.